These T cell receptor beta chains were read from a single sample in a study of response to subunit inactivated influenza vaccine. TCRdb ran MiXCR on the RT-PCR reads and lists one entry per CDR3 protein. Here the sample spans about 520,000 distinct CDR3 sequences, 25% being singletons. Specimen: CD4+ T cells sorted from PBMCs, collected around 5 days after vaccination. These receptors came from a man over 45 who received an inactivated influenza vaccine. Both conserved end residues are part of each CDR3. A D gene is named only where the DNA matches it firmly. Clone size is not always given. Where it is, it says once, few, many or a class for expanded clones.

>-|TRBJ2-5|TRBV12-3/TRBV12-4|TRBD1
TGTGCCAGCAGCTCCGCCGGGACAGTGGGGGAGACCCAGTACTTC
CASSSAGTVGETQYF
>-|TRBJ2-3|TRBV20-1|-
TGCAGTGCTAAGGGACTGTTCCTCACAGATACGCAGTATTTT
CSAKGLFLTDTQYF
>-|TRBJ1-2|TRBV29-1|-
TGCAGCGTTGTAATAGGTGAAAGTGGCTACACCTTC
CSVVIGESGYTF
>-|TRBJ2-5|TRBV28|TRBD1
TGTGCCAGCAGTCTTGGACAGGGTCTCGAGCAAGAGACCCAGTACTTC
CASSLGQGLEQETQYF
>many|TRBJ2-1|TRBV20-1|TRBD1
TGCAGTGCTAGAGATCCAGGGGGCGTCGACAATGAGCAGTTCTTC
CSARDPGGVDNEQFF
>few|TRBJ2-1|TRBV20-1|TRBD2
TGCAGTGCTAGAGATTCTACTAGCGGGAGGGCCATGTTCTTC
CSARDSTSGRAMFF
>-|TRBJ2-5|TRBV4-3|TRBD1
TGCGCCAGCAGCCAAGGAGTAACAGGGGTGGCAGAGACCCAGTACTTC
CASSQGVTGVAETQYF
>few|TRBJ2-1|TRBV14|-
TGTGCCAGCAGCCAGATTGCGGTATTCTCCTACAATGAGCAGTTCTTC
CASSQIAVFSYNEQFF
>-|TRBJ2-2|TRBV3-1|TRBD1
TGTGCCAGCAGCCAAGGGACAGGTCACACCGGGGAGCTGTTTTTT
CASSQGTGHTGELFF
>-|TRBJ2-2|TRBV9|-
TGTGCCAGCAGCGTCCGGGACAAGAACACCGGGGAGCTGTTTTTT
CASSVRDKNTGELFF
>-|TRBJ2-3|TRBV9|-
TGTGCCAGCAGCGTGGCCCCTAGCACAGATACGCAGTATTTT
CASSVAPSTDTQYF
>-|TRBJ2-1|TRBV20-1|TRBD2
TGCAGTGCTAAGGATGCGGGACTAGCGTATTACAATGAGCAGTTCTTC
CSAKDAGLAYYNEQFF
>-|TRBJ2-2|TRBV4-1|-
TGCGCCAGCAGCCAAGTAGGCGAGCTGTTTTTT
CASSQVGELFF
>-|TRBJ2-7|TRBV6-1|-
TGTGCCAGCAGAATGAGCTTCAGGGGACTCTCCTACGAGCAGTACTTC
CASRMSFRGLSYEQYF
>few|TRBJ2-7|TRBV2|TRBD2
TGTGCCAGCAGTGAAGAGGCTAGCGGGAGCTTTTACGAGCAGTACTTC
CASSEEASGSFYEQYF
>-|TRBJ2-7|TRBV20-1|TRBD2
TGCAGTGCTAGAGTGGGACTAGCGACCGGCGAGCAGTACTTC
CSARVGLATGEQYF
>-|TRBJ2-5|TRBV21-1|-
TGTGCCAGCAGCAAAGGCCGGGGCCCGTACGAGACCCAGTACTTC
CASSKGRGPYETQYF
>few|TRBJ2-4|TRBV20-1|TRBD1
TGCAGTGCTAGACCTCCGAGGGACAGCCAGTACTTC
CSARPPRDSQYF
>-|TRBJ2-3|TRBV12-3/TRBV12-4|-
TGTGCCAGCAGTTTAGGTCGAGGGCGGGTAAGCACAGATACGCAGTATTTT
CASSLGRGRVSTDTQYF
>few|TRBJ1-6|TRBV5-1|TRBD1
TGCGCCAGCAGCTCCGGACAGGAGCTTAATTCACCCCTCCACTTT
CASSSGQELNSPLHF
>-|TRBJ2-5|TRBV24-1|TRBD1
TGTGCCACCAGTGATATACCGGGACAGGGGATGGTTACCCAGAACTTC
CATSDIPGQGMVTQNF
>few|TRBJ2-7|TRBV12-3/TRBV12-4|-
TGTGCCAGCAGCCTCGGGCAACTCTTTAAGGCGTACGAGCAGTACTTC
CASSLGQLFKAYEQYF
>few|TRBJ2-5|TRBV7-2|TRBD2
TGTGCCAGCAGCTTATTGCTAGCGGGGATTGAGACCCAGTACTTC
CASSLLLAGIETQYF
>-|TRBJ2-7|TRBV3-1|TRBD2
TGTGCCAGCAGCCCGACCAGGACTGGGCGGGGGGCCCACGAGCAGTACTTC
CASSPTRTGRGAHEQYF
>few|TRBJ2-3|TRBV6-1|TRBD1
TGTGCCAGCAGCTCTAAGACAGGGCCCACAGATACGCAGTATTTT
CASSSKTGPTDTQYF
>-|TRBJ2-7|TRBV15|TRBD2
TGTGCCACCAGCAGAGCGCTACTAGCGGGACGGGAGCAGTACTTC
CATSRALLAGREQYF
>-|TRBJ2-7|TRBV7-3|-
TGTGCCAGCAGCTTAATGGGAGCCTCCACCTACGAGCAGTACTTC
CASSLMGASTYEQYF
>-|TRBJ2-1|TRBV27|TRBD2
TGTGCCAGCGTGGCTAGCGGGAGCTCCTACAATGAGCAGTTCTTC
CASVASGSSYNEQFF
>few|TRBJ1-5|TRBV4-1|-
TGCGCCAGCAGCCAAGAGGGGGGACACGGTGGCCAGCCCCAGCATTTT
CASSQEGGHGGQPQHF
>-|TRBJ2-1|TRBV7-2|-
TGTGCCAGCAGCCAAGACACGGGGGCCTACAATGAGCAGTTCTTC
CASSQDTGAYNEQFF
>few|TRBJ1-5|TRBV5-1|-
TGCGCCAGCAGCGAAGGGTCTTTTAATCAGCCCCAGCATTTT
CASSEGSFNQPQHF
>few|TRBJ2-1|TRBV9|TRBD2
TGTGCCAGCAGCGTATTTCTAGCGGGTGAGCAGTTCTTC
CASSVFLAGEQFF
>few|TRBJ2-7|TRBV13|TRBD2
TGTGCCAGCAGAAAACTAGCGGGTTACGAGCAGTACTTC
CASRKLAGYEQYF
>-|TRBJ2-3|TRBV12-3/TRBV12-4|-
TGTGCCAGCAGCGCCCGGGTGGGCCGGACAGATACGCAGTATTTT
CASSARVGRTDTQYF
>-|TRBJ1-6|TRBV7-8|-
TGTGCCAGCAGCTTTCTGGACTCACCCCTCCACTTT
CASSFLDSPLHF
>few|TRBJ2-1|TRBV6-2/TRBV6-3|TRBD2
TGTGCCAGCAGTTACCATACCCCCGGGGGGAATGAGCAGTTCTTC
CASSYHTPGGNEQFF
>few|TRBJ1-5|TRBV20-1|-
TGCAGTGCAGCCGACGGATACAATCAGCCCCAGCATTTT
CSAADGYNQPQHF
>few|TRBJ1-1|TRBV24-1|TRBD1
TGTGCCACCAGTGATTCGGGACAGGGGGACACTGAAGCTTTCTTT
CATSDSGQGDTEAFF
>-|TRBJ2-1|TRBV11-2|-
TGTGCCAGCAGCCAAGGGGCGTACAATGAGCAGTTCTTC
CASSQGAYNEQFF
>few|TRBJ1-1|TRBV12-3/TRBV12-4|-
TGTGCCAGCAGTGTCAAGCCCAGACAGAACACTGAAGCTTTCTTT
CASSVKPRQNTEAFF
>-|TRBJ2-2|TRBV19|-
TGTGCCAGCCACCCGGGGGCGCGGATGAACACCGGGGAGCTGTTTTTT
CASHPGARMNTGELFF
>-|TRBJ1-1|TRBV28|TRBD1
TGTGCCAGCAGTTCCAAAACCCAACGGACAGGGGCGAACACTGAAGCTTTCTTT
CASSSKTQRTGANTEAFF
>-|TRBJ1-1|TRBV6-5|-
TGTGCCAGCAGTTACCTTGAGACAGAAACTGAAGCTTTCTTT
CASSYLETETEAFF
>-|TRBJ2-1|TRBV2|-
TGTGCCAGCAGTGTGGTGGAAGGAGGGGAGCAGTTCTTC
CASSVVEGGEQFF
>few|TRBJ1-6|TRBV7-2|-
TGTGCCAGCAGCGCCGGGGGGTCACCCCTCCACTTT
CASSAGGSPLHF
>-|TRBJ2-7|TRBV5-6|-
TGTGCCAGCAGCTTCCAGGGGCAGGGCGAATCTCGCGAGCAGTACTTC
CASSFQGQGESREQYF
>few|TRBJ1-6|TRBV10-2|TRBD1
TGCGCCAGCAGCGGACAGGGGGGGAATTCACCCCTCCACTTT
CASSGQGGNSPLHF
>-|TRBJ2-5|TRBV7-2|-
TGTGCCAGCAGCTTAGGAAGCGCGCAGAGGGGAGAGACCCAGTACTTC
CASSLGSAQRGETQYF